What follows describes a single TCR beta chain. The source of the sample is a study of blood T cell repertoires in COVID-19. Here immunoSEQ multiplex PCR was the method, and the copy in TCRdb shows in-frame clones only, minus some. The data contain about 120,000 clones, around 80% of them singletons. V was trimmed by 4 bases and J by 8 bases, leaving 20 bases between them. Germline assignment: CDR1 SNHLY and CDR2 FYNNEI. The CDR3 contains 15 residues. The sequencing sample was made of peripheral blood. The sequence was collected from a man between 65 and 85 years old with active or convalescent COVID-19. The chain uses TRBV2 and TRBJ1-2; a possible D gene is TRBD1 (5 bases). In DNA, the CDR3 is TGTGCCAGCAGTGGGGAGGGGATTAGTACGAGCGGCTACACCTTC. It yields the protein CASSGEGISTSGYTF.